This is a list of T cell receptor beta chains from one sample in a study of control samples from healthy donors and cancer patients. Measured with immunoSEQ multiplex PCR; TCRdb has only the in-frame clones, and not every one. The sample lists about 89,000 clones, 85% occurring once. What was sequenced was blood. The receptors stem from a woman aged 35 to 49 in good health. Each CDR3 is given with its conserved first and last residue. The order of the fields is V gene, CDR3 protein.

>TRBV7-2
CASSSVGGARSEQFF
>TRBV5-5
CASTLYGRNNSPLHF
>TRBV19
CASSIDRQGAYEQYF
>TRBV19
CASSHPSGSTQGELFF
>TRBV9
CASSATRTTDTQYF
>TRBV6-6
CASSRGGSETQYF
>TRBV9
CASSVEGASSYEQYF
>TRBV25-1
CASSDRADRLFF
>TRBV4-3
CASSQDRQGHTEAFF
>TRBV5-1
CASGGGGNSPLHF
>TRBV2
CASSPQGAHGYTF
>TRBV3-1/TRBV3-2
CASSQFRGPVYEQFF
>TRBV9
CASMRGSSSYNEQFF
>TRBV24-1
CASAAGGQSYGYTF
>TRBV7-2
CASSQIKDGNTEAFF
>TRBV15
CATSSWVANTGELFF
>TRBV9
CASSVLESFSGYTF
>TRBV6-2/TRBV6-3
CASSLTSGGPDSNTGELFF
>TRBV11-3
CASSLWAAGAYEQYF
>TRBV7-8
CASIKDPGTGPYEQYF
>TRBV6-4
CASSDSKGTGWAQNIQYF
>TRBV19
CASSIRQAGTGSGEQYF
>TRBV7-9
CASSWRGGARTEGETQYF
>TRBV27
CASSFSARGQVNYF
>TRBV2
CASRPGQPNEKLFF
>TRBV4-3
CASSEVQGISYGYTF
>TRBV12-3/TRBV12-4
CASSWDTNTEAFF
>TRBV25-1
CASSAWTDRTQYF
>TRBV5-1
CASSPGAVGQTNQPQHF
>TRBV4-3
CASSQGQGSYEQYF
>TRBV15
CATSRDERGGRETQYF
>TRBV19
CASSQGSMNTEAFF
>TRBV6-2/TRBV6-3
CASSSTPATDTQYF
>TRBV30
CAGGVGVAYEQYF
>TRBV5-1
CASSLGEVSYTEAFF
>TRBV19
CASSRGLAHTDEQFF
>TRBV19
CASSVGQGGNQPQHF
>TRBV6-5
CASSRQGGSYEQYF
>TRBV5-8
CASSLGQGAADTQYF
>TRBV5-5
CASSLLPGISYEQYF
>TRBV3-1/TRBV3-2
CASSQTNRGRSGYTF
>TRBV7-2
CASSLVGTSGGLTDTQYF
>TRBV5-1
CASSLRGEQNTGELFF
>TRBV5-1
CASSPEPGGGVGTEAFF
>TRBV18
CASSPTPGTAQYEKLFF
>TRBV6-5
CASTPTGDTGELFF